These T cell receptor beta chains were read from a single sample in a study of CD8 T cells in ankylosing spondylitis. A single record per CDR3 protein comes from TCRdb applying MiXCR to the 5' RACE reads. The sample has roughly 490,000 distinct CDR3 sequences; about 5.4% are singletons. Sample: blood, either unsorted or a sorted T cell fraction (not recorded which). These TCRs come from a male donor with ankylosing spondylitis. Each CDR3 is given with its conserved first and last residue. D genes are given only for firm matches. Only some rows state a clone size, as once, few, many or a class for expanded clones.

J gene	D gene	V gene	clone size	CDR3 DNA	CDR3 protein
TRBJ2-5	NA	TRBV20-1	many	TGCAGTGGCATCCGGACGACGGAGACCCAGTACTTC	CSGIRTTETQYF
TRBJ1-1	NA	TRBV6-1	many	TGTGCCAGCACCCCCCCGGGCGTGGGCACTGAAGCTTTCTTT	CASTPPGVGTEAFF
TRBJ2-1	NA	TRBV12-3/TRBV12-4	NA	TGTGCCAGCAGTCTTGCAGGGGAGGGTTACAATGAGCAGTTCTTC	CASSLAGEGYNEQFF
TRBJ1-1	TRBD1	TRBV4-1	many	TGCGCCAGCAGCCAAACGACAGGGGTTGGAGCTTTCTTT	CASSQTTGVGAFF
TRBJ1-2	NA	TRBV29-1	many	TGCAGCGTTCCACAGGGTATCGGAGGCTACACCTTC	CSVPQGIGGYTF
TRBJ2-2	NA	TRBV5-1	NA	TGCGCCAGCACCTTGAGAGATGCTGGCACCGGGGAGCTGATTTTT	CASTLRDAGTGELIF
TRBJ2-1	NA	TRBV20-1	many	TGCAGTGCTAGCGATGCCCGAAGGAGGTCCTACAATGAGCAGTTCTTC	CSASDARRRSYNEQFF
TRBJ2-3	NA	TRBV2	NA	TGTGCCAGCAAGGCTACGGCAACAGATACGCAGTATTTT	CASKATATDTQYF
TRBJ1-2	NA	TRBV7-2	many	TGTGCCAGCAGCTTAACCGGTGCATTTAACTATGGCTACACCTTC	CASSLTGAFNYGYTF
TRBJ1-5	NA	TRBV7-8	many	TGTGCCAGCAGCTTATTTGAATCCCTCGGCGGGCAGCCCCAGCATTTT	CASSLFESLGGQPQHF
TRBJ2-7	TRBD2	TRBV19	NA	TGTGCCAGTAGACCCGGGACTAGCGGGAGTAACGAGCAGTACTTC	CASRPGTSGSNEQYF
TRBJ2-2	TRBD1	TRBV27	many	TGTGCCAGCAGTTTCTATAGACAGGGGGCAAACACCGGGGAGCTGTTTTTT	CASSFYRQGANTGELFF
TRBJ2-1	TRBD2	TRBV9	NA	TGTGCCAGCAGACAAAATCCGGGACTAGCGGGATTAAGCTCCTACAATGAGCAGTTCTTC	CASRQNPGLAGLSSYNEQFF
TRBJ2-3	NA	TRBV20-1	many	TGCAGTTCGCAGTCCTGGGGCACAGATACGCAGTATTTT	CSSQSWGTDTQYF
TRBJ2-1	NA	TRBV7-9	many	TGTGCCAGCAGCTCAATAACCGGGCCCTACAATGAGCAGTTCTTC	CASSSITGPYNEQFF
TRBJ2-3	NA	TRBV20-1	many	TGCAGTGCTCGAAACAGGGAAAGCACAGATACGCAGTATTTT	CSARNRESTDTQYF
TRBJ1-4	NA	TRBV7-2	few	TGTGCCAGCAGCTTAGCGTTGGGGTCAACTAATGAAAAACTGTTTTTT	CASSLALGSTNEKLFF
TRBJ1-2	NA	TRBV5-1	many	TGCGCCAGCAGACAAAAAGCGGACAGCAGCCCGCAAGCTAACTATGGCTACACCTTC	CASRQKADSSPQANYGYTF
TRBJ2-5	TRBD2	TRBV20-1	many	TGCAGTGCAACCGGGACTAGCGGTTGGGGGTCCCAGTACTTC	CSATGTSGWGSQYF
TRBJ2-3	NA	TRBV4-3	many	TGCGCCAGCAGCCAACAATACAAGGGTACAGATACGCAGTATTTT	CASSQQYKGTDTQYF
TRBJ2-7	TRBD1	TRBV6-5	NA	TGTGCCAGCAGTTACTCGTCAGGACAGGGGGTGGACGAGCAGTACTTC	CASSYSSGQGVDEQYF
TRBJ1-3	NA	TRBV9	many	TGTGCCAGCAGCGTAGCCCCCAGGACAGCAGGAAACACCATATATTTT	CASSVAPRTAGNTIYF
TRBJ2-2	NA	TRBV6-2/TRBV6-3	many	TGTGCCAGCAGCTCTTCTTCCGACCCCGGGGAGCTGTTTTTT	CASSSSSDPGELFF
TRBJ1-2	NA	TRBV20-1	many	TGCAGTGCTAGATGGGACCTTAAAGGGTATGGCTACACCTTC	CSARWDLKGYGYTF
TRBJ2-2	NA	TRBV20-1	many	TGCAGTGCTAGAGTTGACTATGAGAACACCGGGGAGCTGTTTTTT	CSARVDYENTGELFF
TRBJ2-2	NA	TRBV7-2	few	TGTGCCAGCAGCTCCAATCAGGGGAGGGACACCGGGGAGCTGTTTTTT	CASSSNQGRDTGELFF
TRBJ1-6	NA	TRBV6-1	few	TGTGCCAGCAGTGATTGGAGGGTTAATTCACCCCTCCACTTT	CASSDWRVNSPLHF
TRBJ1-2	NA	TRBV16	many	TGTGCCAGCAGCCAATCCGGGGCCGGCTACACCTTC	CASSQSGAGYTF
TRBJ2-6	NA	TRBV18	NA	TGTGCCAGCTCACCCAACTCTGGGGCCAACGTCCTGACTTTC	CASSPNSGANVLTF
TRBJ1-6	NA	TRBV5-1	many	TGCGCCAGCAGCTTGTCAGGCGACAACAATTCACCCCTCCACTTT	CASSLSGDNNSPLHF
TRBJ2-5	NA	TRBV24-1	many	TGTGCCACCAGTGATCCCAGGGGTCGGGGCCAAGAGACCCAGTACTTC	CATSDPRGRGQETQYF
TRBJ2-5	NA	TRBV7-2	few	TGTGCCAGCAGCTTAGTTTCGCTTCAAGAGACCCAGTACTTC	CASSLVSLQETQYF
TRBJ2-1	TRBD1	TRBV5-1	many	TGCGCCAGCAGGAGACAGGGACAGGATAATGAGCAGTTCTTC	CASRRQGQDNEQFF
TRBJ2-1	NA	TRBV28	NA	TGTGCCAGCAGCTCGACAGATCCTCATCCCTACAATGAGCAGTTCTTC	CASSSTDPHPYNEQFF
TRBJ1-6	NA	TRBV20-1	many	TGCAGTGCCGCCCCGGGGCCCTCTATATACGCCTATAATTCACCCCTCCACTTT	CSAAPGPSIYAYNSPLHF
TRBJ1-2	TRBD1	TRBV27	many	TGTGCCAGCAGCCCGAGGACAGGGTGGTATGGCTACACCTTC	CASSPRTGWYGYTF
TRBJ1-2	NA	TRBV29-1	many	TGCAGCGTTGAAGACATTTACAGGGCCCATGGCTACACCTTC	CSVEDIYRAHGYTF
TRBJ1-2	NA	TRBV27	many	TGTGCCAGCAGTTTAATGAGGGGCTATGGCTACACCTTC	CASSLMRGYGYTF
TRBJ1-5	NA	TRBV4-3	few	TGCGCCAGCAGCCAATCGCCACAGGGTGGTCAGCCCCAGCATTTT	CASSQSPQGGQPQHF
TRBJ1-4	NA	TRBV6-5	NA	TGTGCCAGCAGTTACCAGGCTTCTACAACTAATGAAAAACTGTTTTTT	CASSYQASTTNEKLFF
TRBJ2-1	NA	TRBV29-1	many	TGCAGCGGCTCCATGTGGGAGAATGAGCAGTTCTTC	CSGSMWENEQFF
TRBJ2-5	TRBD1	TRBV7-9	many	TGTGCCAGCAGCCCAGGGGGCTCAGAGACCCAGTACTTC	CASSPGGSETQYF
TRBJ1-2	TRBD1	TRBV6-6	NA	TGTGCCAGCAGTTACGGGACAGACAACTATGGCTACACCTTC	CASSYGTDNYGYTF
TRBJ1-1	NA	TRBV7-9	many	TGTGCCAGCAGCTTATCGGTAAATGCTTTCTTT	CASSLSVNAFF
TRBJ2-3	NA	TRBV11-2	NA	TGTGCCAGCAGCTTAAGATCGACCGAGGCCGGCGGTCCCCCCCGGACGCAGTATTTT	CASSLRSTEAGGPPRTQYF
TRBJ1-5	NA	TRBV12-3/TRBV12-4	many	TGTGCCAGCCTACGTGGCCCGGGAGCATATAGCAATCAGCCCCAGCATTTT	CASLRGPGAYSNQPQHF
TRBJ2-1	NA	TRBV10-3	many	TGTGCCATCAGTGAGTCGGTCCTGGATGAGCAGTTCTTC	CAISESVLDEQFF
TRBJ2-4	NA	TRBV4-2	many	TGTGCCAGCAGCCAAGATTTGGGAGTCGGGGGAAACATTCAGTACTTC	CASSQDLGVGGNIQYF
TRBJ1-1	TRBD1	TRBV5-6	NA	TGTGCCAGCAGCTTCTTGACAGGGACGTCTGAAGCTTTCTTT	CASSFLTGTSEAFF
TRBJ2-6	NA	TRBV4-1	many	TGCGCCAGCAGCCGAGGGGGGATTATCTCTGGGGCCAACGTCCTGACTTTC	CASSRGGIISGANVLTF
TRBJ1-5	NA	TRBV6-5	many	TGTGCCAGCAGTTACTTATCCTTGAATCAGCCCCAGCATTTT	CASSYLSLNQPQHF
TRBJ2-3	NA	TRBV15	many	TGTGCCACCCGTACAGGGCTGGACACAGATACGCAGTATTTT	CATRTGLDTDTQYF
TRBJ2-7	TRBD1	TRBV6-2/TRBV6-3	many	TGTGCCAGCAGTTACCTCGGGACAGGGGCATCCTACGAGCAGTACTTC	CASSYLGTGASYEQYF
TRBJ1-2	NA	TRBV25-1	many	TGTGCCAGCAGTGAATGGTTATATGGCTACACCTTC	CASSEWLYGYTF
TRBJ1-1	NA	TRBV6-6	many	TGTGCCAGCAGTCCCCTCTATGGCACTGAAGCTTTCTTT	CASSPLYGTEAFF